This T cell receptor (beta chain) was documented in a study of T cells in Graves' hyperthyroidism and ophthalmopathy. Findings and caveats of the study: Blood also showed most of the thyroid clonotypes that were expanded above 0.001.

The investigators amplified TCR beta CDR3 regions from RNA transcripts. During a first-round RT-PCR of the TCR CDR3, the HTBI primer set was used. TCRdb analysed the multiplex PCR reads with MiXCR anew, one entry per CDR3 protein. The sample yields a few hundred thousand distinct CDR3 sequences, about 16% seen once. This clonotype was counted at least ten times. Its antigen is as yet unknown. The CDR3 has 15 residues. Germline loops: CDR1 SGHTA, CDR2 FQGNSA. The trim removed 5 bases at V and 4 bases at J, leaving 11 bases unmatched. Inclusion characteristics of ophthalmopathy patients comprised a Clinical Activity Score of at least 3, a NOSPECS grade of at least 4, and duration under 3 months. Orbital computed tomography and thyroid ultrasound, together with serum TRAb and thyroxine and clinical symptoms, were used for diagnoses. The PBMCs were taken from around 9.1 ml of fresh peripheral blood.

Input material: blood. This clonotype was sampled from a woman in her thirties with Graves' ophthalmopathy. The rearrangement joins TRBV7-2 to TRBJ2-7, with TRBD2 identical over 7 bases. CDR3 sequence: CASSTGGAGVYEQYF. The CDR3 region has the DNA TGTGCCAGCAGCACCGGCGGGGCGGGAGTTTACGAGCAGTACTTC. The full variable domain, in which reference TRBV7-2 and TRBJ2-7 provide the parts outside the CDR3, is GAGVSQSPSNKVTEKGKDVELRCDPISGHTALYWYRQSLGQGLEFLIYFQGNSAPDKSGLPSDRFSAERTGGSVSTLTIQRTQQEDSAVYLCASSTGGAGVYEQYFGPGTRLTVT.